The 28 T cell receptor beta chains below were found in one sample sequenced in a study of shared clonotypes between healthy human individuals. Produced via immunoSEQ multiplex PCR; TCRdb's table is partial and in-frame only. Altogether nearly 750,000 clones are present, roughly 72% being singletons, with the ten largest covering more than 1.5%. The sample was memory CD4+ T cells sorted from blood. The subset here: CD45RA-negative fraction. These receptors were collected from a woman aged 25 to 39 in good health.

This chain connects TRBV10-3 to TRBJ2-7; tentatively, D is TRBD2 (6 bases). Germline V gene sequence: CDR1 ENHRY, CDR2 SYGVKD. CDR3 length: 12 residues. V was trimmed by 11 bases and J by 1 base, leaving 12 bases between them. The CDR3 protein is CAAAGSSYEQYF. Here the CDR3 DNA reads TGTGCCGCAGCCGGGAGTTCCTACGAGCAGTACTTC.

The CDR3 DNA sequence: TGTGCCAGCAGTAGATACACGAACACCGGGGAGCTGTTTTTT. This sequence encodes CASSRYTNTGELFF. This sequence joins TRBV28 and TRBJ2-2; no definite D call. The CDR3 runs 14 residues. V lost 5 bases, J lost 0 bases, and 7 bases lay in between. Germline V lookup: CDR1 MDHEN, CDR2 SYDVKM.

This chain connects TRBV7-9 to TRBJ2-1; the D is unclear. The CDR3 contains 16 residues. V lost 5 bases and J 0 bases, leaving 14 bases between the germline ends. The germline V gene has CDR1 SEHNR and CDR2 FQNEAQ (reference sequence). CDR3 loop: CASSPVGLGSYNEQFF. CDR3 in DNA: TGTGCCAGCAGCCCGGTGGGCCTAGGCTCCTACAATGAGCAGTTCTTC.

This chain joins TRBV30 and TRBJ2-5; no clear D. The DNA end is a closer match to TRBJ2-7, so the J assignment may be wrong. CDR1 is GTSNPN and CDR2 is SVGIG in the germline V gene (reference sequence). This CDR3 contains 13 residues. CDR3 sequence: CAWSLGRNYEQYF. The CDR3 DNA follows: TGTGCCTGGAGTTTGGGCAGAAACTACGAGCAGTACTTC.

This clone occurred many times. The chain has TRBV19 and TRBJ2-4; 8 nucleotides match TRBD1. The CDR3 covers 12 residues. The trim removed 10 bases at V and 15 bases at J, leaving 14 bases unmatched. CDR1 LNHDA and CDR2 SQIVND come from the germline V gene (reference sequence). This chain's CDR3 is CATCGQGSNLYF. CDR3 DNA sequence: TGTGCCACCTGCGGACAGGGATCCAACCTGTACTTC. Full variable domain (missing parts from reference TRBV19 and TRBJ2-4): DGGITQSPKYLFRKEGQNVTLSCEQNLNHDAMYWYRQDPGQGLRLIYYSQIVNDFQKGDIAEGYSVSREKKESFPLTVTSAQKNPTAFYLCATCGQGSNLYFGAGTRLSVL.

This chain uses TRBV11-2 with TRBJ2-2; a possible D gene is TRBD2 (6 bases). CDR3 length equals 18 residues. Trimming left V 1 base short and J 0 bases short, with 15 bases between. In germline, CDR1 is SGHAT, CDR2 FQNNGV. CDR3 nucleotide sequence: TGTGCCAGCAGCTTAGTAGTCCGGGGACTCGCGAACACCGGGGAGCTGTTTTTT. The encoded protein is CASSLVVRGLANTGELFF. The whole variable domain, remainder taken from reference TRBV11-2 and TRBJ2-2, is EAGVAQSPRYKIIEKRQSVAFWCNPISGHATLYWYQQILGQGPKLLIQFQNNGVVDDSQLPKDRFSAERLKGVDSTLKIQPAKLEDSAVYLCASSLVVRGLANTGELFFGEGSRLTVL.

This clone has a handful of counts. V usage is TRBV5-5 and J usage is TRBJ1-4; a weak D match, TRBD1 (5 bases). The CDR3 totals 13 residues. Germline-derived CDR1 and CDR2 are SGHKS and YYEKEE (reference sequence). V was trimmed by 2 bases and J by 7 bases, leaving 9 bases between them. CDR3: CASSFPGGEKLFF. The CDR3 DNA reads TGTGCCAGCAGCTTTCCGGGGGGTGAAAAACTGTTTTTT.

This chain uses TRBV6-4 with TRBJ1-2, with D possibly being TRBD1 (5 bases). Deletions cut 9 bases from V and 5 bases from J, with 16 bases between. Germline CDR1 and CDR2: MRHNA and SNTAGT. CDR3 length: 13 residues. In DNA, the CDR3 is TGTGCCAGTCGACAGCCTACCCGATATGGCTACACCTTC. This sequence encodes CASRQPTRYGYTF.

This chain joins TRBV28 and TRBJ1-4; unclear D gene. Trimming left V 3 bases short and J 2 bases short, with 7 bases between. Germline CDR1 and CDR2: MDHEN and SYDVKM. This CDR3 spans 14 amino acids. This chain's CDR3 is CASSFSGTNEKLFF. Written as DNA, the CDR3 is TGTGCCAGCAGTTTTTCCGGGACTAATGAAAAACTGTTTTTT.

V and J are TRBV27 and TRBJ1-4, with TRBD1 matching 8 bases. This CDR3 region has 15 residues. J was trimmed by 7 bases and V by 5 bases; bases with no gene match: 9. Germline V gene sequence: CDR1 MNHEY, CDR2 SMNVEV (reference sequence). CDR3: CASSPRQGKGEKLFF. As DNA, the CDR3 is TGTGCCAGCAGTCCAAGACAGGGGAAGGGTGAAAAACTGTTTTTT. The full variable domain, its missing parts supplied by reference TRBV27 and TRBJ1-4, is EAQVTQNPRYLITVTGKKLTVTCSQNMNHEYMSWYRQDPGLGLRQIYYSMNVEVTDKGDVPEGYKVSRKEKRNFPLILESPSPNQTSLYFCASSPRQGKGEKLFFGSGTQLSVL.

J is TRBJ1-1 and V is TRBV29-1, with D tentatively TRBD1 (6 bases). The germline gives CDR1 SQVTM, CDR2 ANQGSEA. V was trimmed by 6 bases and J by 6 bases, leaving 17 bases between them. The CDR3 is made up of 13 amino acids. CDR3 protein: CSVATGLEAEAFF. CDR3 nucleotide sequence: TGCAGCGTGGCTACAGGGCTGGAGGCTGAAGCTTTCTTT.

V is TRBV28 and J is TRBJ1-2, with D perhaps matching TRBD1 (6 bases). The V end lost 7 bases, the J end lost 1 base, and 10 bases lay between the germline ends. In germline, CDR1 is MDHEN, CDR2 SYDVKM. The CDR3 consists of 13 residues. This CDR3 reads CASKIQGNYGYTF. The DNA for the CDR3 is TGTGCCAGCAAAATACAGGGTAACTATGGCTACACCTTC.

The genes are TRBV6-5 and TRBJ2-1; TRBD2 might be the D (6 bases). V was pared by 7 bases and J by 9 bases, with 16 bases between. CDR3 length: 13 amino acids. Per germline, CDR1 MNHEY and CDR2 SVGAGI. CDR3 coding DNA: TGTGCCAGCACCTCAAGGGGCGGGACTGAGCAGTTCTTC. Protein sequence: CASTSRGGTEQFF.

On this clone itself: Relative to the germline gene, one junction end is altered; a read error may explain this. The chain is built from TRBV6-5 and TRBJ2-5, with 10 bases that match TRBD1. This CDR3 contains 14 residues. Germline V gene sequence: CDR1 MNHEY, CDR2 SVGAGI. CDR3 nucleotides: TGTGCCATCAGTCCGGGACAGGGGCAAGAGACCCAGTACTTC. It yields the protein CAISPGQGQETQYF.

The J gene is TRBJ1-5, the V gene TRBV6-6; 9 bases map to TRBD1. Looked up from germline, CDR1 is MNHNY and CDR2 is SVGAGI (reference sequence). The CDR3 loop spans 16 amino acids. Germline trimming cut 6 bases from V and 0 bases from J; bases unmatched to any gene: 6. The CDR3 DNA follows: TGTGCCAGCAGGGGACAGGGTATGGATAGCAATCAGCCCCAGCATTTT. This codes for CASRGQGMDSNQPQHF.

CDR3: CAISEPESGNTIYF. The CDR3 DNA follows: TGTGCCATCAGTGAGCCGGAGAGCGGAAACACCATATATTTT. J is TRBJ1-3 and V is TRBV10-3; D is undetermined. Germline lookup yields CDR1 ENHRY and CDR2 SYGVKD. Trimming cost V 2 bases and J 4 bases, with 9 bases left between them. The CDR3 is 14 amino acids.

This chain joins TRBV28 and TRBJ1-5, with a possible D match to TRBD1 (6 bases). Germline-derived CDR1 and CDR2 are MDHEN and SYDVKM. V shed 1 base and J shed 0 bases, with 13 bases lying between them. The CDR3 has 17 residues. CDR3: CASSLFSDRGSNQPQHF. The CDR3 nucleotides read TGTGCCAGCAGTTTATTCTCGGACAGAGGTAGCAATCAGCCCCAGCATTTT. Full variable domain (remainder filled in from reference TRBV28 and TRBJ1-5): DVKVTQSSRYLVKRTGEKVFLECVQDMDHENMFWYRQDPGLGLRLIYFSYDVKMKEKGDIPEGYSVSREKKERFSLILESASTNQTSMYLCASSLFSDRGSNQPQHFGDGTRLSIL.

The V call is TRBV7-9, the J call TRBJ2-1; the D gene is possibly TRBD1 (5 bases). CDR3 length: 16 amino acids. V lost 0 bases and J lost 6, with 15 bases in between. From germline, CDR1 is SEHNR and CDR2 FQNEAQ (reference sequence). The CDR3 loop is CASSLAESTVGNEQFF. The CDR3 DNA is TGTGCCAGCAGCTTAGCGGAATCGACAGTAGGCAATGAGCAGTTCTTC. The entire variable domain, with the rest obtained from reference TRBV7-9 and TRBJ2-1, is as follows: DTGVSQNPRHKITKRGQNVTFRCDPISEHNRLYWYRQTLGQGPEFLTYFQNEAQLEKSRLLSDRFSAERPKGSFSTLEIQRTEQGDSAMYLCASSLAESTVGNEQFFGPGTRLTVL.

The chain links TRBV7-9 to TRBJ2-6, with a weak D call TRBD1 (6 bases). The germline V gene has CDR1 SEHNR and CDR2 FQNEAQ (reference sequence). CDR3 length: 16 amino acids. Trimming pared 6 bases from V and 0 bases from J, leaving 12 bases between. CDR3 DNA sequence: TGTGCCAGCAGGCCGGGACAAAACTCTGGGGCCAACGTCCTGACTTTC. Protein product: CASRPGQNSGANVLTF.

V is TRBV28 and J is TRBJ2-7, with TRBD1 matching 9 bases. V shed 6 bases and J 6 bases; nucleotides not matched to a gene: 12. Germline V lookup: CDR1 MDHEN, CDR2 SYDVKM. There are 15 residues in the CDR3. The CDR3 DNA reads TGTGCCAGCAGGCGGGGCGGGACAGGGATAGCCGAGCAGTACTTC. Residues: CASRRGGTGIAEQYF.

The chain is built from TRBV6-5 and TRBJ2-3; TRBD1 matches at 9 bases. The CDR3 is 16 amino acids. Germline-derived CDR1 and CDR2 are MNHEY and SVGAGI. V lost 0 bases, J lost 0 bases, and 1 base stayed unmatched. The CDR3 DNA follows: TGTGCCAGCAGTTACTCAGGACAGGGGAGCACAGATACGCAGTATTTT. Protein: CASSYSGQGSTDTQYF.

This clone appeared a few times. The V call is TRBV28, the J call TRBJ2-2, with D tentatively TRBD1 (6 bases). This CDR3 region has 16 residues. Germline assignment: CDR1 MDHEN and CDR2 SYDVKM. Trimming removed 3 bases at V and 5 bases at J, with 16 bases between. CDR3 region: CASSFYATGLTGELFF. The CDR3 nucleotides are TGTGCCAGCAGTTTTTACGCAACAGGGTTGACCGGGGAGCTGTTTTTT.

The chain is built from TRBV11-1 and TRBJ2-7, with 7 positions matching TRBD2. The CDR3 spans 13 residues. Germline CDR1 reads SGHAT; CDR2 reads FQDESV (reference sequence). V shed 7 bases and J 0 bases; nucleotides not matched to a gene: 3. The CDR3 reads CASTREASYEQYF. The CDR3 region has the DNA TGTGCCAGCACCCGGGAGGCCTCCTACGAGCAGTACTTC.

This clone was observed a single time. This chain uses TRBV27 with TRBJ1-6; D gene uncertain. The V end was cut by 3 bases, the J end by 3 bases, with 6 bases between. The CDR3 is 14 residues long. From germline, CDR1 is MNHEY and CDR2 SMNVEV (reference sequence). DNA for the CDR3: TGTGCCAGCAGTTTTTCAGTCTATAATTCACCCCTCCACTTT. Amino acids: CASSFSVYNSPLHF.

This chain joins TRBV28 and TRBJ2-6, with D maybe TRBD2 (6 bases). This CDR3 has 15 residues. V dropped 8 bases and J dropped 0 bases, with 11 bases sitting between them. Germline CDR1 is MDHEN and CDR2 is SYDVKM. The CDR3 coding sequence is TGTGCCAGCGGAGGGCGGGTCTCTGGGGCCAACGTCCTGACTTTC. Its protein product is CASGGRVSGANVLTF.

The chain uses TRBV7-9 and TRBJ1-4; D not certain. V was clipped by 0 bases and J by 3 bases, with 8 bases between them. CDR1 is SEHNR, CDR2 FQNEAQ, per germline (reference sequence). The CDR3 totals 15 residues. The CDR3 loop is CASSLAKNANEKLFF. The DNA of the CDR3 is TGTGCCAGCAGCTTAGCGAAGAACGCTAATGAAAAACTGTTTTTT.

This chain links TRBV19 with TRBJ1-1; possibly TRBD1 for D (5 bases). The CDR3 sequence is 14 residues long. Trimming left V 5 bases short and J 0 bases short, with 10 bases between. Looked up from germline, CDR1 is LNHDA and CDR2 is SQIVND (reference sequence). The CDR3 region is CASSLRTLNTEAFF. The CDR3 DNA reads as TGTGCCAGTAGTTTACGGACATTGAACACTGAAGCTTTCTTT.

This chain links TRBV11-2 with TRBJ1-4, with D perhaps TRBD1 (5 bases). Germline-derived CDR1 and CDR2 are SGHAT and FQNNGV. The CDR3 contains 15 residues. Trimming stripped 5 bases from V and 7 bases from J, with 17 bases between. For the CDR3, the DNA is TGTGCCAGCAGCCGGAGTGGGGCGTCAGGTGAAAAACTGTTTTTT. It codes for CASSRSGASGEKLFF.